One and the same sample provided the 23 T cell receptor beta chains below, sequenced in a study of CD8 T cells in Susac syndrome. Random hexamers were used to reverse transcribe about 0.45 to 1 ug of RNA. One entry per CDR3 protein, called by TCRdb with MiXCR from the immunoSEQ multiplex PCR reads. The sample includes around 120,000 distinct CDR3 sequences, 85% to 95% of them seen just once. Sequences were obtained from CD4+ T cells from PBMCs. The origin of the receptors is a human donor with multiple sclerosis.

The chain has TRBV28 and TRBJ2-7, with no clear D. V was pared by 8 bases and J by 5 bases, with 16 bases between. The CDR3 extends over 13 amino acids. Germline V gives CDR1 MDHEN, CDR2 SYDVKM. CDR3 DNA: TGTGCCAGCTTTGACCGCGGCAGCGACGAGCAGTACTTC. It translates to CASFDRGSDEQYF.

The chain carries TRBV12-5 and TRBJ2-3; TRBD2 agrees at 13 bases. The CDR3 consists of 17 residues. From germline, CDR1 is LGHNT and CDR2 FRNRAP. The V and J ends lost 0 bases and 3 bases, in that order; junction bases with no gene match: 3. As DNA, the CDR3 is TGTGCTAGTGGTTTGGTAACGGGACTAGCGGGGACAGATACGCAGTATTTT. Its translation: CASGLVTGLAGTDTQYF.

This clonotype was seen once. The CDR3 DNA reads as TGTGCCAGCAGTGGACAGGGGCGCACTGAAGCTTTCTTT. Translating gives CASSGQGRTEAFF. This chain connects TRBV2 to TRBJ1-1, with 8 nucleotides matching TRBD1. The V gene end was trimmed by 4 bases and the J gene end by 4 bases; junction bases not matched to a gene: 2. Germline V gene data show CDR1 as SNHLY and CDR2 as FYNNEI. The CDR3 runs to 13 residues.

The chain employs TRBV7-6 and TRBJ2-2; unclear D gene. The ends were cut back, 1 base at V and 2 bases at J, with 5 bases in the middle. The CDR3 has 14 amino acids. Germline V gives CDR1 SGHVS, CDR2 FNYEAQ. CDR3 sequence: CASSLEGNTGELFF. The CDR3 nucleotides read TGTGCCAGCAGCTTAGAGGGTAACACCGGGGAGCTGTTTTTT.

V and J are TRBV20-1 and TRBJ2-5; D unresolved. V gave up 0 bases and J gave up 4 bases, with 3 bases separating them. The CDR3 consists of 11 residues. Germline V lookup: CDR1 DFQATT, CDR2 SNEGSKA (reference sequence). CDR3 protein: CSARDSETQYF. Written as DNA, the CDR3 is TGCAGTGCTAGAGATTCAGAGACCCAGTACTTC.

The chain recombines TRBV6-5 with TRBJ2-5; D gene unclear. The CDR3 totals 13 residues. Germline loops: CDR1 MNHEY, CDR2 SVGAGI. Trimming stripped 5 bases from V and 1 base from J, with 8 bases between. In DNA, the CDR3 is TGTGCCAGCAGTCCGGATAGCCAAGAGACCCAGTACTTC. Translation: CASSPDSQETQYF.

The chain is built from TRBV12-3 or TRBV12-4 and TRBJ1-1; D ambiguous. The CDR3 runs to 13 residues. V was pared by 7 bases and J by 8 bases, with 17 bases between. Here the CDR3 reads CASTPRTTDEAFF. DNA of the CDR3: TGTGCCAGCACCCCACGTACCACAGACGAAGCTTTCTTT.

The chain employs TRBV20-1 and TRBJ1-2; D gene ambiguous. This CDR3 has 11 residues. CDR1 is DFQATT and CDR2 is SNEGSKA in the germline V gene (reference sequence). The V end lost 6 bases, the J end lost 8 bases, and 13 bases lay between the germline ends. CDR3 nucleotides: TGCAGTGCCGCGACCTTGGACGGCTACACCTTC. Amino acids: CSAATLDGYTF.

The V call is TRBV3-1, the J call TRBJ1-2, with a tentative D call TRBD1 (5 bases). V dropped 0 bases and J dropped 6 bases, with 11 bases sitting between them. Germline V gene lookup returns CDR1 LGHDT and CDR2 YNNKEL (reference sequence). This CDR3 has 14 amino acids. The CDR3: CASSQDRAFDGYTF. For the CDR3, the DNA is TGTGCCAGCAGCCAAGACAGGGCTTTTGATGGCTACACCTTC. Combining the CDR3 with reference TRBV3-1 and TRBJ1-2 gives the whole variable domain DTAVSQTPKYLVTQMGNDKSIKCEQNLGHDTMYWYKQDSKKFLKIMFSYNNKELIINETVPNRFSPKSPDKAHLNLHINSLELGDSAVYFCASSQDRAFDGYTFGSGTRLTVV.

The chain links TRBV7-9 to TRBJ2-1, with D perhaps TRBD2 (5 bases). The V end was cut by 5 bases, the J end by 1 base, with 12 bases between. The germline V gene encodes CDR1 SEHNR and CDR2 FQNEAQ (reference sequence). The CDR3 totals 15 residues. CDR3 residues: CASSRGIGSYNEQFF. The CDR3 nucleotides read TGTGCCAGCAGCCGGGGTATCGGATCCTACAATGAGCAGTTCTTC.

The chain carries TRBV29-1 and TRBJ1-1; no definite D call. The CDR3 totals 12 residues. CDR1 and CDR2 (germline): SQVTM, ANQGSEA. V shed 8 bases and J shed 1 base, with 11 bases lying between them. CDR3 nucleotide sequence: TGCAGCACTGGCATAGGGAACACTGAAGCTTTCTTT. Encoded protein: CSTGIGNTEAFF.

The chain carries TRBV5-1 and TRBJ2-7; either TRBD1 or TRBD2 may supply D (6 bases each). Per germline, CDR1 SGHRS and CDR2 YFSETQ. The CDR3 spans 12 residues. V dropped 0 bases and J dropped 9 bases, with 10 bases sitting between them. CDR3 protein: CASSLEGGRQYF. The CDR3 DNA reads as TGCGCCAGCAGCTTGGAAGGGGGGCGGCAGTACTTC.

This clonotype has only one observation. Germline is not matched at one junction end, which may reflect a read error. This chain joins TRBV12-3 or TRBV12-4 and TRBJ2-1, with 11 bases aligning to TRBD2. The CDR3 covers 14 residues. CDR3 DNA: TGTGCCAGCAGTGTAGCGGGGGGGCACAATGAGCAGTTCTTC. It is translated as CASSVAGGHNEQFF.

Comments on this clonotype: A read error may account for a junction end that differs from germline. The CDR3 sequence: CATRDSRTGALTGELFF. The DNA for the CDR3 is TGTGCCACCAGGGATTCCCGGACAGGCGCTTTGACCGGGGAGCTGTTTTTT. The genes are TRBV24-1 and TRBJ2-2; 7 positions agree with TRBD1. The CDR3 runs 17 residues. The germline CDR1 and CDR2 sequences are KGHDR and SFDVKD.

This sequence joins TRBV2 and TRBJ2-3; D is possibly TRBD1 (6 bases). This CDR3 has 10 amino acids. Germline V gene data show CDR1 as SNHLY and CDR2 as FYNNEI. Here the CDR3 reads CAERGDTQYF. In nucleotides, the CDR3 is TGTGCAGAAAGGGGGGATACGCAGTATTTT.

The chain combines TRBV3-1 with TRBJ2-1; unclear D gene. The ends were cut back, 5 bases at V and 8 bases at J, with 10 bases in the middle. CDR3 size: 12 residues. Germline CDR1 and CDR2: LGHDT and YNNKEL (reference sequence). The CDR3 DNA reads TGTGCCAGCAGCTCAATGGGTTATGAGCAGTTCTTC. Residues: CASSSMGYEQFF.

The gene calls are TRBV5-1 and TRBJ2-2; TRBD2 is a possible D gene (5 bases). Germline CDR1 reads SGHRS; CDR2 reads YFSETQ. Trimming removed 0 bases from V and 4 bases from J, with 13 bases in between. CDR3 length: 16 amino acids. CDR3 bases: TGCGCCAGCAGCTTGGCCGTTAGCGCCGGCACCGGGGAGCTGTTTTTT. This encodes CASSLAVSAGTGELFF.

The chain combines TRBV20-1 with TRBJ1-2; 7 bases fit TRBD1. The V segment lost 6 bases and the J segment 8 bases; nucleotides outside the gene matches: 6. The germline gives CDR1 DFQATT, CDR2 SNEGSKA (reference sequence). This CDR3 region has 11 residues. CDR3 nucleotide sequence: TGCAGTGCGATTGACAGGGACGGCTACACCTTC. This translates into CSAIDRDGYTF.

The chain employs TRBV3-1 and TRBJ2-5; D may be TRBD1 or TRBD2 (5 bases each). Trimming took 3 bases from V and 9 from J, leaving 11 bases between them. This CDR3 spans 12 amino acids. Looked up from germline, CDR1 is LGHDT and CDR2 is YNNKEL (reference sequence). The CDR3 sequence: CASSQVEGSQYF. Written as DNA, the CDR3 is TGTGCCAGCAGCCAGGTAGAGGGGTCCCAGTACTTC.

The V call is TRBV7-8, the J call TRBJ2-7, with D maybe TRBD2 (5 bases). CDR3 length equals 14 residues. Germline CDR1 is SGHVS and CDR2 is FQNEAQ. Trimming removed 4 bases from V and 1 base from J, with 11 bases in between. DNA for the CDR3: TGTGCCAGCAGCTCTGACCGGGGATCCTACGAGCAGTACTTC. It specifies CASSSDRGSYEQYF.

The chain combines TRBV27 with TRBJ2-3; D possibly matches TRBD1 or TRBD2 (5 bases each). CDR3 length: 17 amino acids. V gave up 9 bases and J gave up 2 bases, with 24 bases separating them. CDR1 and CDR2 (germline): MNHEY, SMNVEV (reference sequence). This chain's CDR3 is CASYTKSGTRLTDTQYF. Here the CDR3 DNA reads TGTGCCAGTTATACTAAATCCGGGACCCGTCTCACAGATACGCAGTATTTT.

The CDR3 loop is CASSRDTAGVFF. CDR3 coding DNA: TGTGCCAGCAGTCGGGACACTGCCGGAGTTTTCTTT. V usage is TRBV6-5 and J usage is TRBJ1-1, with D maybe TRBD1 (6 bases). Germline CDR1 and CDR2: MNHEY and SVGAGI. The CDR3 extends over 12 amino acids. V shed 5 bases and J shed 13 bases, with 17 bases lying between them.

The rearrangement joins TRBV2 to TRBJ2-7, with TRBD1 identical over 9 bases. The CDR3 runs to 13 residues. Trimming took 6 bases from V and 5 from J; bases not matched to a gene: 5. Germline V CDR1 and CDR2: SNHLY, FYNNEI. CDR3 protein: CASRVDRGNEQYF. The CDR3 DNA is TGTGCCAGCAGGGTGGACAGGGGCAACGAGCAGTACTTC.